Below, 32 T cell receptor beta chains from the same sample are listed, as sequenced in a study of T cells in Graves' hyperthyroidism and ophthalmopathy. TCR beta CDR3 sequences were amplified from RNA transcripts. HTBI primers drove first-round RT-PCR of the TCR CDR3. MiXCR, applied by TCRdb to the multiplex PCR reads, yields one record per CDR3 protein. The top ten hold roughly 5.7% of the sample, which has approximately 620,000 distinct CDR3 sequences, over 11% seen once. The sequencing input was blood. These receptors were taken from a woman younger than 45 with Graves' hyperthyroidism that later progressed to Graves' ophthalmopathy.

The chain is built from TRBV5-1 and TRBJ2-1; 7 positions agree with TRBD2. The CDR3 is 16 residues long. Per the germline V gene, CDR1 is SGHRS and CDR2 is YFSETQ. J gave up 2 bases and V 3 bases, and 8 bases lay outside the gene matches. This CDR3 is CASSWGGGGTYNEQFF. As DNA, the CDR3 is TGCGCCAGCAGCTGGGGGGGTGGAGGAACCTACAATGAGCAGTTCTTC.

The V gene is TRBV7-2, the J gene TRBJ2-7; 7 bases are shared with TRBD1. Trimming removed 0 bases from V and 0 bases from J; junction bases left unmatched: 5. The CDR3 totals 16 residues. From germline, CDR1 is SGHTA and CDR2 FQGNSA. DNA for the CDR3: TGTGCCAGCAGCTTAGCGGGGACAGAGAGCTCCTACGAGCAGTACTTC. The encoded protein is CASSLAGTESSYEQYF. The complete variable domain, with remaining parts taken from reference TRBV7-2 and TRBJ2-7, reads GAGVSQSPSNKVTEKGKDVELRCDPISGHTALYWYRQSLGQGLEFLIYFQGNSAPDKSGLPSDRFSAERTGGSVSTLTIQRTQQEDSAVYLCASSLAGTESSYEQYFGPGTRLTVT.

V gene TRBV27 combines with J gene TRBJ2-2; 9 bases map to TRBD1. CDR3 size: 15 residues. J gave up 6 bases and V 3 bases, and 5 bases lay outside the gene matches. Germline CDR1 and CDR2: MNHEY and SMNVEV (reference sequence). CDR3 DNA: TGTGCCAGCAGTTTGGGGACAGGGATAGCCGGGGAGCTGTTTTTT. Protein: CASSLGTGIAGELFF.

This chain joins TRBV6-9 and TRBJ1-1; D is unresolved. V gave up 3 bases and J gave up 1 base, with 21 bases separating them. Germline assignment: CDR1 MNHGY and CDR2 SVAAGI. CDR3 length: 18 amino acids. The CDR3 nucleotides read TGTGCCAGCAGTTACCCCTTCTCTTTCCCGGACGCGAACACTGAAGCTTTCTTT. Amino acids: CASSYPFSFPDANTEAFF.

This clonotype was counted at least ten times. The rearrangement uses TRBV3-1 and TRBJ1-2; D is unclear. Germline V CDR1 and CDR2: LGHDT, YNNKEL (reference sequence). The CDR3 runs to 15 residues. The ends were cut back, 0 bases at V and 7 bases at J, with 15 bases in the middle. The CDR3 coding sequence is TGTGCCAGCAGCCAAGATATTACGCGGCAAACTGGCTACACCTTC. Its translation is CASSQDITRQTGYTF.

This clonotype was seen ten or more times. V usage is TRBV6-2 or TRBV6-3 and J usage is TRBJ2-7; D gene uncertain. Trimming removed 2 bases at V and 0 bases at J, with 5 bases between. CDR3 length: 13 residues. Germline loops: CDR1 MNHEY, CDR2 SVGEGT. The CDR3 nucleotides read TGTGCCAGCAGTTACGGGGTCTCCTACGAGCAGTACTTC. Its translation: CASSYGVSYEQYF.

This clonotype occurred a few times. The chain recombines TRBV5-5 with TRBJ2-2; D might be TRBD1 (6 bases). The CDR3 extends over 16 amino acids. V was clipped by 4 bases and J by 0 bases, with 13 bases between them. The germline V gene encodes CDR1 SGHKS and CDR2 YYEKEE (reference sequence). The CDR3 spells CASSLATGPNTGELFF. CDR3 in DNA: TGTGCCAGCAGCCTGGCCACAGGGCCGAACACCGGGGAGCTGTTTTTT.

The V call is TRBV2, the J call TRBJ1-2; D remains ambiguous. CDR3 length: 16 residues. The V gene's germline CDR1 is SNHLY and CDR2 FYNNEI. The V gene lost 0 bases and the J gene lost 4 bases, with 15 bases spanning the gap. The CDR3 nucleotides are TGTGCCAGCAGTGAAGCGCACGGGGTCGCAATCTATGGCTACACCTTC. As protein: CASSEAHGVAIYGYTF.

This clonotype was seen many times. This chain uses TRBV28 with TRBJ2-3; 9 nucleotides align to TRBD2. Germline assignment: CDR1 MDHEN and CDR2 SYDVKM. The CDR3 is 15 residues long. V lost 6 bases and J lost 3; bases outside the gene matches: 7. The CDR3, as DNA: TGTGCCAGCAGCCCCAGGGCGGGGGGGACAGATACGCAGTATTTT. This gives the protein CASSPRAGGTDTQYF.

There are many counts of this clonotype. J is TRBJ2-7 and V is TRBV12-3 or TRBV12-4; TRBD1 might be the D (5 bases). Trimming left V 6 bases short and J 1 base short, with 13 bases between. The CDR3 contains 14 residues. The CDR3 nucleotides are TGTGCCAGCAGCGGACGGCAGGGTTCCTACGAGCAGTACTTC. Its translation: CASSGRQGSYEQYF.

V and J are TRBV11-3 and TRBJ2-7, with 14 bases lining up with TRBD2. This CDR3 contains 17 residues. Germline V gives CDR1 SGHNT, CDR2 YENEEA. Losses at the gene ends were 5 bases for V and 2 bases for J; bases not matched to a gene: 8. The CDR3 DNA reads TGTGCCAGCAGCCCGAGGCCGGGACTAGCGGGGGCCTACGAGCAGTACTTC. Its translation: CASSPRPGLAGAYEQYF.

This clonotype was seen at least ten times. V and J are TRBV6-1 and TRBJ2-3, with 9 bases identical to TRBD2. V was clipped by 7 bases and J by 2 bases; unmatched bases: 13. CDR1 and CDR2 (germline): MNHNS, SASEGT. This CDR3 has 17 residues. For the CDR3, the DNA is TGTGCCAGCATATGGGACGACCTAGCGGGACCCACAGATACGCAGTATTTT. Translating it yields CASIWDDLAGPTDTQYF.

This clonotype was detected ten times or more. This chain uses TRBV30 with TRBJ2-5, with 8 bases matching TRBD1. The CDR3 sequence is 13 residues long. Germline-derived CDR1 and CDR2 are GTSNPN and SVGIG (reference sequence). The CDR3 DNA sequence: TGTGCTTTAGACAGGGGAGGTGGGGAGACCCAGTACTTC. The encoded protein is CALDRGGGETQYF.

This clonotype appeared many times. The V and J genes are TRBV5-5 and TRBJ2-2; 7 bases map to TRBD2. The junction had 9 bases not matched to a gene; V was cut back by 4 bases and J by 3 bases. CDR1 and CDR2 (germline): SGHKS, YYEKEE (reference sequence). This CDR3 comprises 16 residues. CDR3 sequence (DNA): TGTGCCAGCAGCGCGGCGAGCGGGGCTTACACCGGGGAGCTGTTTTTT. Translated: CASSAASGAYTGELFF. Using reference TRBV5-5 and TRBJ2-2 for the parts outside the CDR3, the full variable domain is DAGVTQSPTHLIKTRGQQVTLRCSPISGHKSVSWYQQVLGQGPQFIFQYYEKEERGRGNFPDRFSARQFPNYSSELNVNALLLGDSALYLCASSAASGAYTGELFFGEGSRLTVL.

This clonotype was detected ten times or more. The genes are TRBV4-3 and TRBJ2-1; maybe TRBD2 (5 bases). Germline CDR1 LGHNA, CDR2 YSLEER. V was cut by 1 base and J by 7 bases, with 14 bases left in between. The CDR3 contains 15 residues. CDR3 coding DNA: TGCGCCAGCAGCCAAGTCGGAGGACTTACGAATGAGCAGTTCTTC. Its translation is CASSQVGGLTNEQFF.

This clonotype was observed many times. The chain couples TRBV28 to TRBJ1-5; 8 bases match TRBD1. Germline trimming cut 4 bases from V and 7 bases from J; bases unmatched to any gene: 6. Germline V lookup: CDR1 MDHEN, CDR2 SYDVKM. The CDR3 extends over 14 amino acids. The CDR3 reads CASSSHTGGQPQHF. In DNA form, the CDR3 reads TGTGCCAGCAGTTCCCACACAGGGGGACAGCCCCAGCATTTT.

This clonotype was counted ten times or more. V and J are TRBV27 and TRBJ2-5; TRBD2 aligns across 9 bases. Trimming cost V 6 bases and J 1 base; bases outside gene matches: 9. This CDR3 is 16 amino acids long. The germline V gene has CDR1 MNHEY and CDR2 SMNVEV (reference sequence). DNA of the CDR3: TGTGCCAGCAGCACCCTCTTAGCGGGAGCCCAAGAGACCCAGTACTTC. Its translation: CASSTLLAGAQETQYF.

This clonotype was found many times. The chain uses TRBV5-1 and TRBJ2-3; D is unresolved. V was clipped by 4 bases and J by 2 bases, with 11 bases between them. The CDR3 contains 14 residues. Per the germline V gene, CDR1 is SGHRS and CDR2 is YFSETQ. Here the CDR3 DNA reads TGCGCCAGCAGCCTGGGTTCTGCCACAGATACGCAGTATTTT. Protein: CASSLGSATDTQYF.

The table lists this clonotype with many counts. This chain links TRBV7-2 with TRBJ2-7; a weak D match, TRBD2 (5 bases). The germline gives CDR1 SGHTA, CDR2 FQGNSA. V was trimmed by 8 bases and J by 2 bases, leaving 16 bases between them. CDR3 length: 14 residues. The CDR3 nucleotides are TGTGCCAGCTCCTCGGCGGGTTCACCCTACGAGCAGTACTTC. Its protein is CASSSAGSPYEQYF.

The chain recombines TRBV20-1 with TRBJ2-2, with TRBD2 as a possible D gene (7 bases). There are 14 residues in the CDR3. Trimming pared 4 bases from V and 3 bases from J, leaving 12 bases between. Germline CDR1 DFQATT, CDR2 SNEGSKA (reference sequence). The CDR3 reads CSATGGGDTGELFF. In DNA, the CDR3 is TGCAGTGCTACCGGAGGGGGGGACACCGGGGAGCTGTTTTTT.

The chain employs TRBV6-4 and TRBJ2-7; D is unclear. The CDR3 contains 13 residues. Germline V gives CDR1 MRHNA, CDR2 SNTAGT. The V and J ends lost 8 bases and 2 bases respectively, with 13 bases between them. The CDR3 nucleotides read TGTGCCAGCCATGCCAGTTCGACCTACGAGCAGTACTTC. Translating gives CASHASSTYEQYF.

This clonotype was found many times. The V gene is TRBV20-1, the J gene TRBJ2-5; 13 nucleotides line up with TRBD2. This CDR3 is built from 15 residues. The V and J ends lost 5 bases and 5 bases, in that order; junction bases with no gene match: 8. Germline lookup yields CDR1 DFQATT and CDR2 SNEGSKA (reference sequence). The CDR3 region is CSALRLAGGGETQYF. In DNA form, the CDR3 reads TGCAGTGCTCTAAGACTAGCGGGAGGTGGGGAGACCCAGTACTTC.

This clonotype was seen at least ten times. The CDR3, as DNA: TGTGCCACCAGTGATTTTTCCGGTGTAGGGGAGACCCAGTACTTC. This encodes CATSDFSGVGETQYF. V usage is TRBV24-1 and J usage is TRBJ2-5; D is ambiguous. The CDR3 has 15 amino acids. Trimming removed 1 base at V and 5 bases at J, with 13 bases between. CDR1 and CDR2 (germline): KGHDR, SFDVKD.

This clonotype was counted many times. The V gene is TRBV5-1, the J gene TRBJ1-2; a weak D match, TRBD1 (5 bases). The V end lost 1 base, the J end lost 0 bases, and 10 bases lay between the germline ends. From germline, CDR1 is SGHRS and CDR2 YFSETQ. This CDR3 spans 15 amino acids. The CDR3 region has the DNA TGCGCCAGCAGCTTGTGGGCAGGGACTAACTATGGCTACACCTTC. Its translation: CASSLWAGTNYGYTF. The complete variable domain, with remaining parts taken from reference TRBV5-1 and TRBJ1-2, reads KAGVTQTPRYLIKTRGQQVTLSCSPISGHRSVSWYQQTPGQGLQFLFEYFSETQRNKGNFPGRFSGRQFSNSRSEMNVSTLELGDSALYLCASSLWAGTNYGYTFGSGTRLTVV.

This clonotype was picked up many times. The chain employs TRBV10-3 and TRBJ1-1; D unresolved. Trimming cost V 7 bases and J 0 bases, with 9 bases left between them. The V gene's germline CDR1 is ENHRY and CDR2 SYGVKD. This CDR3 region has 13 residues. CDR3 in amino acids: CAINPLMNTEAFF. In DNA, the CDR3 is TGTGCCATCAACCCATTGATGAACACTGAAGCTTTCTTT.

This clonotype was seen a few times. The CDR3 region has the DNA TGCGCCAGCAGCCAAGAAGCAGGGGACTACGAGCAGTACTTC. It encodes CASSQEAGDYEQYF. The V call is TRBV4-1, the J call TRBJ2-7; D perhaps matches TRBD1 (6 bases). Germline CDR1 MGHRA, CDR2 YSYEKL. The V end lost 0 bases, the J end lost 3 bases, and 9 bases lay between the germline ends. This CDR3 comprises 14 residues.

This clonotype was observed many times. The V and J genes are TRBV7-9 and TRBJ1-6; D not resolved. Germline lookup yields CDR1 SEHNR and CDR2 FQNEAQ (reference sequence). CDR3 length: 14 amino acids. The germline V and J ends were trimmed by 6 bases and 7 bases, with 13 bases remaining between them. CDR3 sequence reads: CASRSETKNSPLHF. The CDR3 coding sequence is TGTGCCAGCAGATCCGAGACTAAGAATTCACCCCTCCACTTT.

This clonotype was counted many times. The chain joins TRBV3-1 to TRBJ1-2; 7 bases are shared with TRBD1. The V segment lost 0 bases and the J segment 8 bases; nucleotides outside the gene matches: 9. The germline V gene has CDR1 LGHDT and CDR2 YNNKEL (reference sequence). This CDR3 comprises 15 residues. CDR3 nucleotides: TGTGCCAGCAGCCAAGATAGCGGACAGGCTCGAGGCTACACCTTC. Its translation is CASSQDSGQARGYTF.

The table lists this clonotype with many counts. CDR3 sequence reads: CASSIKEYSNQPQHF. The CDR3 DNA is TGTGCCAGTAGTATAAAGGAATATAGCAATCAGCCCCAGCATTTT. V usage is TRBV19 and J usage is TRBJ1-5; D unresolved. Between the trimmed V and J ends, which lost 2 bases and 0 bases, there was a span of 8 bases. The CDR3 spans 15 residues. Germline values: CDR1 LNHDA, CDR2 SQIVND (reference sequence).

V gene TRBV7-3 combines with J gene TRBJ2-6; possibly TRBD1 for D (6 bases). CDR1 is SGHTA, CDR2 FQGTGA, per germline. This CDR3 spans 18 amino acids. V lost 1 base and J 4 bases, leaving 17 bases between the germline ends. This chain's CDR3 is CASSLRPLTGSGANVLTF. In DNA form, the CDR3 reads TGTGCCAGCAGCTTAAGGCCTCTTACAGGGTCCGGGGCCAACGTCCTGACTTTC.

This clonotype came up many times. The V gene is TRBV28, the J gene TRBJ2-1, with a tentative D call TRBD1 (5 bases). This CDR3 region has 15 residues. Germline assignment: CDR1 MDHEN and CDR2 SYDVKM. Trimming left V 5 bases short and J 1 base short, with 12 bases between. The CDR3 nucleotides read TGTGCCAGCAGTGGGGCCCTCAAGTCCTACAATGAGCAGTTCTTC. The encoded protein is CASSGALKSYNEQFF.

This clonotype showed up many times. The chain joins TRBV7-9 to TRBJ2-4; TRBD2 agrees at 14 bases. Looked up from germline, CDR1 is SEHNR and CDR2 is FQNEAQ (reference sequence). The CDR3 extends over 16 amino acids. The V segment lost 11 bases and the J segment 7 bases; nucleotides outside the gene matches: 13. For the CDR3, the DNA is TGTGCCCGCCTAGTTATGACTAGCGGGGGGGGGAACATTCAGTACTTC. The encoded protein is CARLVMTSGGGNIQYF. Full variable domain (remainder filled in from reference TRBV7-9 and TRBJ2-4): DTGVSQNPRHKITKRGQNVTFRCDPISEHNRLYWYRQTLGQGPEFLTYFQNEAQLEKSRLLSDRFSAERPKGSFSTLEIQRTEQGDSAMYLCARLVMTSGGGNIQYFGAGTRLSVL.